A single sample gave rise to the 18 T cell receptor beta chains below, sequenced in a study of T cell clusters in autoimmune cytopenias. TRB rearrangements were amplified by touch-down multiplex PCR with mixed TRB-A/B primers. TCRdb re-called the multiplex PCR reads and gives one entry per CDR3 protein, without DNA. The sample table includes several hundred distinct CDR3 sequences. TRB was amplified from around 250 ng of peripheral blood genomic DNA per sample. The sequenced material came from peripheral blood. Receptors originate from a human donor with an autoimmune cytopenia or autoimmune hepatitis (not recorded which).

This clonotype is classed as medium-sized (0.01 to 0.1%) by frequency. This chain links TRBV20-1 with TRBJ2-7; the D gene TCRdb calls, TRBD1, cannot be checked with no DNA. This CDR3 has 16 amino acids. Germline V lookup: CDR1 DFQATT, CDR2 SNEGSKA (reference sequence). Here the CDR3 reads CSARATGQVGSYEQYF.

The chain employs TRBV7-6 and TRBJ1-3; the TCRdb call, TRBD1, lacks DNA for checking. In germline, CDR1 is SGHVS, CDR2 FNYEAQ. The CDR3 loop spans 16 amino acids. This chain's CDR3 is CASSLGQGLSGNTIYF.

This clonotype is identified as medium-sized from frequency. The CDR3 sequence is CASSPSDTGELFF. The chain has TRBV7-7 and TRBJ2-2. Germline CDR1 and CDR2: SSHAT and FNYEAQ (reference sequence). The CDR3 contains 13 residues.

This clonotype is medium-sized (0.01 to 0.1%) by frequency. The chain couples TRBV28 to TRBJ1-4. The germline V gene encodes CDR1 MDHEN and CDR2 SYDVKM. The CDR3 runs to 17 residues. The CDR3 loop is CASSFGGLLRVREKLFF.

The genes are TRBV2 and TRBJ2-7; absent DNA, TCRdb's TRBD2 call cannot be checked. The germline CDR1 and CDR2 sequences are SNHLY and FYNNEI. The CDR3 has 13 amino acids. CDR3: CASSEQEENEQYF.

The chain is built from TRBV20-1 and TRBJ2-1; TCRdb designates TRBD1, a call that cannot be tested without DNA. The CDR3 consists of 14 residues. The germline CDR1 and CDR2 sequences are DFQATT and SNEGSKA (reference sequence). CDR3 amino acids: CSARAEGVWYEQFF.

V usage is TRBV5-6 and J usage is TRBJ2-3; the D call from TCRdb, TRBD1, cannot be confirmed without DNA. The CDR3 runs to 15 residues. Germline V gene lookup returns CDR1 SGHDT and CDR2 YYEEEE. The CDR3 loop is CASSLDWDSPDTQYF.

The CDR3 sequence is CASSIPAYNEQFF. The chain is built from TRBV19 and TRBJ2-1; as DNA is missing, the TRBD1 call by TCRdb cannot be tested. The CDR3 spans 13 residues. Germline CDR1 and CDR2: LNHDA and SQIVND (reference sequence).

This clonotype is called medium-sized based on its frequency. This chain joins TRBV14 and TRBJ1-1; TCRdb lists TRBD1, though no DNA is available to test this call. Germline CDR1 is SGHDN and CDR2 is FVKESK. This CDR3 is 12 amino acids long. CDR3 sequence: CASSHPGAKAFF.

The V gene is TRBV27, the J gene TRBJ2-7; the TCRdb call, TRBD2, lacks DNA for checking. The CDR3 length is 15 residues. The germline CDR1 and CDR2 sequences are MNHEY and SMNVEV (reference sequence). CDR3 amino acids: CASSLGTSGTYEQYF.

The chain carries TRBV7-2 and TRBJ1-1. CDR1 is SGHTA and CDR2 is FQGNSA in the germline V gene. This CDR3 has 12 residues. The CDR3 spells CASSLLVREAFF.

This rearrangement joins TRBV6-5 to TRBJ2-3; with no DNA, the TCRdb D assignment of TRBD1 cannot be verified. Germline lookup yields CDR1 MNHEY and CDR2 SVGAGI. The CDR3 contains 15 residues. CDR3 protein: CASSYGTGPTDTQYF.

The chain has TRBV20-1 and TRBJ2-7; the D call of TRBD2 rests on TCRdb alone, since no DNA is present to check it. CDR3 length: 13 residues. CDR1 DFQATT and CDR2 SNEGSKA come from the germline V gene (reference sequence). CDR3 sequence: CSAAGDYTYEQYF.

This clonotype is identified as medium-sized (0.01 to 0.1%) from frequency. CDR3 region: CAISGTTNTGELFF. The chain recombines TRBV10-3 with TRBJ2-2; the TCRdb D gene call, TRBD2, has no DNA to confirm it. Germline CDR1 is ENHRY and CDR2 is SYGVKD. CDR3 length: 14 residues.

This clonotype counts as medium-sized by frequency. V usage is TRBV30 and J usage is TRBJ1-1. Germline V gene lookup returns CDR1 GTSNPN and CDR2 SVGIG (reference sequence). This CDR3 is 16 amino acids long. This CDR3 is CAWAEFQAAPNTEAFF.

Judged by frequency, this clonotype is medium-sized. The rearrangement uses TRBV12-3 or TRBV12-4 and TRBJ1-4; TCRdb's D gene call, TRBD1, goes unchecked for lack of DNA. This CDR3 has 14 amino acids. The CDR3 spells CASRPGGAYEKLFF.

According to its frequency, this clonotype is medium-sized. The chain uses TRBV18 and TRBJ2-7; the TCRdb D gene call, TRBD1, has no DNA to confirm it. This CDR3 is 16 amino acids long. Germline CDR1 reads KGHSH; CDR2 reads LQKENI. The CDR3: CASSPRWQGEPYEQYF.

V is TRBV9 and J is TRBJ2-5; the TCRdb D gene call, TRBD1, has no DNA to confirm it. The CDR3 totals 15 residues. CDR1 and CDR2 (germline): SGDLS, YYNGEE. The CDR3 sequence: CASSPWTAPQETQYF.